The 2 T cell receptor beta chains in this list originate from one sample, sequenced in a study of blood T cell repertoires in COVID-19. Only in-frame clones appear in the TCRdb table, and some are missing; sequencing was by immunoSEQ multiplex PCR. This sample carries 120,000 to 150,000 clones, about nine tenths of them seen once, and the ten largest clones take roughly 4%. Material for sequencing was PBMCs or T cells enriched from blood (not recorded which). These receptors all come from a woman in her thirties or forties who had been exposed to COVID-19.

This chain uses TRBV12-5 with TRBJ2-5; D gene unclear. Trimming removed 7 bases at V and 3 bases at J, with 15 bases between. The CDR3 contains 14 residues. CDR1 and CDR2 (germline): LGHNT, FRNRAP. CDR3 DNA: TGTGCTAGTGCCCTCGTATTGTCGGAAGAGACCCAGTACTTC. Encoded protein: CASALVLSEETQYF.

The chain couples TRBV6-5 to TRBJ1-5; D might be TRBD1 (6 bases). From germline, CDR1 is MNHEY and CDR2 SVGAGI. The CDR3 extends over 15 amino acids. V was cut by 8 bases and J by 0 bases, with 14 bases left in between. The CDR3 nucleotides read TGTGCCAGCGCGGTCTGGACAGATAGCAATCAGCCCCAGCATTTT. As protein: CASAVWTDSNQPQHF.